One sample yielded the 2 T cell receptor beta chains listed below, sequenced in a study of T cells expressing NK-cell markers. One entry per CDR3 protein, without DNA, is what TCRdb gives after re-calling the 5' RACE reads. In total, the table holds roughly 380,000 distinct CDR3 sequences. What was sequenced was blood T cells: a sorted CD56 or NKG2C T cell subset, CD4+ or CD8+ T cells, or bulk PBMC T cells (not recorded which). The receptor set was obtained from a man aged 18-70 years in good health.

This rearrangement joins TRBV6-5 to TRBJ2-1; the TRBD1 assignment by TCRdb is unverifiable without DNA. This CDR3 contains 16 residues. Per the germline V gene, CDR1 is MNHEY and CDR2 is SVGAGI. The CDR3 region is CASRYLQGAGRNEQFF.

V is TRBV3-1 and J is TRBJ1-2; checking the TCRdb D call of TRBD1 is not possible without DNA. Germline V gene sequence: CDR1 LGHDT, CDR2 YNNKEL (reference sequence). This CDR3 spans 14 amino acids. The CDR3 protein is CASSLRGPGYGYTF.